The 21 T cell receptor beta chains below all came from one sample that was sequenced in a study of Graves' ophthalmopathy and Graves' hyperthyroidism (dated by TCRdb to 2016 to 2019). The sequencer listed for this sample is Illumina HiSeq 2000. TCR beta CDR3 regions were amplified from RNA transcripts for repertoire sequencing. A first-round RT-PCR used HTBI primers with the Qiagen OneStep RT-PCR kit, followed by a second-round multiplex PCR, size selection and purification. Through fastp at Q25 and MiXCR, TCRdb rebuilt clones from the public reads, retaining in-frame beta chains. Each record represents a unique CDR3 protein, reported with the most common genes and DNA among its rows. The sample table holds 650,000 to 900,000 distinct CDR3 sequences, of which roughly 41% were seen once. The ten largest clones add up to roughly 46% of the sample. The specimen sequenced was peripheral blood. The receptor set was obtained from an adult man with Graves' ophthalmopathy.

As for this clonotype: A much larger clone differs by one base, so this may be a read error. This chain connects TRBV5-1 to TRBJ2-5, with 8 bases matching TRBD2. This CDR3 is 15 amino acids long. Germline V CDR1 and CDR2: SGHRS, YFSETQ. The CDR3 DNA reads TGTGCCCGCAGCTTGGTCACTAGCGGACAAGAGACCCAGTACTTC. Translating gives CARSLVTSGQETQYF.

Note on this clonotype: This sequence may be a read error, since a much larger clone differs from it by one base. V gene TRBV2 combines with J gene TRBJ2-7; 7 bases match TRBD2. The CDR3 runs to 14 residues. Germline-derived CDR1 and CDR2 are SNHLY and FYNNEI. The CDR3 bases are TGTGCCAGCAGCCGGGACTACGAGTCCTACGAGCAGTGCTTC. It specifies CASSRDYESYEQCF.

As regards this clonotype: A read error may produce the germline difference seen at one junction end. The chain links TRBV9 to TRBJ1-3, with 7 nucleotides matching TRBD2. The J call could be wrong; TRBJ2-3 is a better fit for the DNA end. CDR1 and CDR2 (germline): SGDLS, YYNGEE. The CDR3 runs to 15 residues. Here the CDR3 reads CASSSRETRADTQYF. In nucleotides, the CDR3 is TGCGCCAGCAGCTCGCGGGAGACTCGCGCAGATACGCAGTATTTT.

As for this clonotype: The junction does not match germline at one end; this may be a read error. J is TRBJ1-6 and V is TRBV25-1; the D gene is possibly TRBD1 (6 bases). Germline CDR1 is MGHDK and CDR2 is SYGVNS. The CDR3 length is 14 residues. CDR3 nucleotide sequence: TGTGCTAGCAAGTGGGGGCAGGCAGGTTCACCCCTCCACTTT. It encodes CASKWGQAGSPLHF.

This clonotype was picked up many times. The chain is built from TRBV15 and TRBJ1-2; D perhaps matches TRBD1 (6 bases). Germline-derived CDR1 and CDR2 are LNHNV and YYDKDF (reference sequence). The length of the CDR3 is 14 residues. V was cut by 5 bases and J by 2 bases, with 12 bases left in between. CDR3 sequence reads: CATSRFGQNYGYTF. CDR3 nucleotides: TGTGCCACCAGCCGTTTTGGACAGAACTATGGCTACACCTTC.

This chain joins TRBV19 and TRBJ2-7; D is perhaps TRBD2 (5 bases). Trimming removed 1 base from V and 6 bases from J, with 13 bases in between. In germline, CDR1 is LNHDA, CDR2 SQIVND (reference sequence). This CDR3 region has 14 residues. The CDR3 reads CASSIGGQLGEQYF. The CDR3 bases are TGTGCCAGTAGTATAGGAGGGCAGCTCGGCGAGCAGTACTTC.

This chain uses TRBV20-1 with TRBJ1-1; D ambiguous. Germline CDR1 and CDR2: DFQATT and SNEGSKA (reference sequence). There are 12 residues in the CDR3. Trimming took 2 bases from V and 9 from J, leaving 13 bases between them. CDR3 region: CSARPWREKAFF. The CDR3 DNA follows: TGCAGTGCTAGACCGTGGCGGGAGAAAGCTTTCTTT.

This clonotype was counted at least ten times. The CDR3 is CATSRDGDRSPYGYTF. CDR3 in DNA: TGTGCCACCAGCAGAGATGGGGACAGATCACCCTATGGCTACACCTTC. The rearrangement uses TRBV15 and TRBJ1-2; TRBD1 aligns across 7 bases. CDR3 size: 16 residues. Germline CDR1 is LNHNV and CDR2 is YYDKDF (reference sequence). J was trimmed by 4 bases and V by 0 bases; bases with no gene match: 8. The full variable domain, with the rest looked up from reference TRBV15 and TRBJ1-2, is DAMVIQNPRYQVTQFGKPVTLSCSQTLNHNVMYWYQQKSSQAPKLLFHYYDKDFNNEADTPDNFQSRRPNTSFCFLDIRSPGLGDTAMYLCATSRDGDRSPYGYTFGSGTRLTVV.

The chain is built from TRBV5-4 and TRBJ1-2; TRBD1 matches 7 bases. This CDR3 comprises 16 residues. The junction had 10 bases not matched to a gene; V was cut back by 2 bases and J by 3 bases. Germline lookup yields CDR1 SGHNT and CDR2 YYREEE (reference sequence). CDR3 amino acids: CASSLAGDRVDYGYTF. The CDR3 DNA is TGTGCCAGCAGCTTAGCTGGTGACAGGGTGGACTATGGCTACACCTTC. Based on the CDR3 plus reference TRBV5-4 and TRBJ1-2, the full variable domain is ETGVTQSPTHLIKTRGQQVTLRCSSQSGHNTVSWYQQALGQGPQFIFQYYREEENGRGNFPPRFSGLQFPNYSSELNVNALELDDSALYLCASSLAGDRVDYGYTFGSGTRLTVV.

This clonotype showed up many times. The chain is built from TRBV29-1 and TRBJ1-4; 7 positions match TRBD1. The CDR3 runs to 11 residues. Per the germline V gene, CDR1 is SQVTM and CDR2 is ANQGSEA. V was clipped by 7 bases and J by 8 bases; unmatched bases: 4. The CDR3 DNA sequence: TGCAGCGGACAGGGTGGGGAAAAACTGTTTTTT. This encodes CSGQGGEKLFF.

V is TRBV12-3 or TRBV12-4 and J is TRBJ1-5; 7 nucleotides match TRBD1. Germline trimming cut 2 bases from V and 6 bases from J; bases unmatched to any gene: 13. CDR3 length: 17 residues. CDR3 nucleotides: TGTGCCAGCAGTTTACTTTTTGGAGGGGGCTTTAGTCAGCCCCAGCATTTT. Its translation: CASSLLFGGGFSQPQHF.

This chain links TRBV2 with TRBJ2-7, with D possibly called TRBD1 or TRBD2 (5 bases each). The CDR3 covers 13 residues. The V and J ends lost 8 bases and 2 bases respectively, with 13 bases between them. Germline V gene data show CDR1 as SNHLY and CDR2 as FYNNEI. The CDR3 reads CASGEGTPYEQYF. The CDR3 DNA follows: TGTGCCAGCGGAGAGGGGACCCCCTACGAGCAGTACTTC.

This clonotype was counted a few times. The CDR3 reads CASSSRRTGTQTQYF. DNA for the CDR3: TGTGCCAGTAGTTCGCGAAGGACAGGGACGCAGACCCAGTACTTC. The chain employs TRBV19 and TRBJ2-5; TRBD1 aligns across 8 bases. Germline-derived CDR1 and CDR2 are LNHDA and SQIVND (reference sequence). The CDR3 is 15 residues long. V was pared by 5 bases and J by 6 bases, with 11 bases of the junction left unmatched.

The chain combines TRBV19 with TRBJ1-5; 7 nucleotides align to TRBD1. Germline CDR1 and CDR2: LNHDA and SQIVND (reference sequence). This CDR3 comprises 14 residues. The CDR3 sequence: CVYKIDRGNQPQHF. In DNA, the CDR3 is TGTGTCTATAAAATCGACAGGGGCAATCAGCCCCAGCATTTT. The full variable domain, rest sourced from reference TRBV19 and TRBJ1-5, is DGGITQSPKYLFRKEGQNVTLSCEQNLNHDAMYWYRQDPGQGLRLIYYSQIVNDFQKGDIAEGYSVSREKKESFPLTVTSAQKNPTAFYLCVYKIDRGNQPQHFGDGTRLSIL.

The chain has TRBV4-3 and TRBJ2-5; the match to TRBD2 covers 11 bases. Germline V CDR1 and CDR2: LGHNA, YSLEER. The CDR3 totals 17 residues. With V trimmed by 2 bases and J by 1 base, 6 bases remained unmatched. CDR3 in amino acids: CASSQNLAGGSQETQYF. The CDR3 nucleotides read TGCGCCAGCAGCCAAAATTTAGCGGGAGGGAGCCAAGAGACCCAGTACTTC.

This clonotype was counted only a few times. The junction departs from germline at one end; a sequencing error may be responsible. The genes are TRBV7-9 and TRBJ2-2; D perhaps matches TRBD2 (5 bases). CDR3 length: 15 residues. Germline loops: CDR1 SEHNR, CDR2 FQNEAQ (reference sequence). Here the CDR3 DNA reads TGCGCCAGCAGCTGGTACGGGGATGGCACCGGGGAGCTGTTTTTT. Amino acids: CASSWYGDGTGELFF.

The chain uses TRBV20-1 and TRBJ1-2; 7 bases line up with TRBD1. With V trimmed by 0 bases and J by 3 bases, 7 bases remained unmatched. Germline CDR1 and CDR2: DFQATT and SNEGSKA (reference sequence). The CDR3 consists of 15 residues. This chain's CDR3 is CSARDGPGGDYGYTF. CDR3 nucleotides: TGCAGTGCTAGAGATGGGCCAGGGGGGGACTATGGCTACACCTTC.

This clonotype has a count of ten or more. J is TRBJ1-4 and V is TRBV10-3; D is possibly TRBD1 (6 bases). Trimming left V 2 bases short and J 7 bases short, with 14 bases between. Germline V gene lookup returns CDR1 ENHRY and CDR2 SYGVKD. CDR3 length equals 15 residues. Here the CDR3 DNA reads TGTGCCATCAGTGAGGTGTTAGGGGGATCTGAAAAACTGTTTTTT. Amino acid sequence: CAISEVLGGSEKLFF.

This chain links TRBV2 with TRBJ2-7, with 7 nucleotides matching TRBD1. Unmatched junction bases numbered 11, after V lost 1 base and J lost 2 bases. The CDR3 runs 17 residues. Germline V gene lookup returns CDR1 SNHLY and CDR2 FYNNEI. CDR3 residues: CASSEVDLGQDPYEQYF. The CDR3 nucleotides are TGTGCCAGCAGTGAAGTGGATTTAGGACAGGATCCCTACGAGCAGTACTTC. The full variable domain, completed using reference TRBV2 and TRBJ2-7, is EPEVTQTPSHQVTQMGQEVILRCVPISNHLYFYWYRQILGQKVEFLVSFYNNEISEKSEIFDDQFSVERPDGSNFTLKIRSTKLEDSAMYFCASSEVDLGQDPYEQYFGPGTRLTVT.

About this clonotype itself: The missing conserved phenylalanine or tryptophan at the end of this CDR3 makes a read error likely. The chain's CDR3 is CATTEGGLDGYTL. The DNA for the CDR3 is TGTGCCACCACGGAGGGAGGGCTTGATGGCTACACCCTC. This chain links TRBV15 with TRBJ1-2; D is ambiguous. Trimming cost V 7 bases and J 6 bases, with 15 bases left between them. CDR3 length: 13 residues. Germline V CDR1 and CDR2: LNHNV, YYDKDF (reference sequence).

This clonotype was observed many times. The V and J genes are TRBV9 and TRBJ1-4; a weak D match, TRBD1 (5 bases). The CDR3 is made up of 15 amino acids. CDR1 is SGDLS, CDR2 YYNGEE, per germline. Deletions cut 0 bases from V and 3 bases from J, with 9 bases between. The CDR3: CASSVAQGANEKLFF. The CDR3 nucleotides are TGTGCCAGCAGCGTAGCTCAGGGAGCTAATGAAAAACTGTTTTTT.